Below are 3 T cell receptor beta chains sequenced from a single sample in a study of T cells in Graves' hyperthyroidism and ophthalmopathy (dated by TCRdb to the late 2010s). Receptor libraries were prepared by multiplex PCR. TCRdb records Illumina HiSeq 2000 as the sequencer. The TCR beta CDR3 regions were amplified from the RNA transcripts. The TCR CDR3 was subjected to a first round of RT-PCR using the HTBI primer set and the Qiagen OneStep RT-PCR kit. TCRdb trimmed public reads at Q25 via fastp, called clones via MiXCR and kept in-frame beta chains. Every entry covers one CDR3 protein and lists the most common genes and DNA from its rows. The sample includes about 300,000 distinct CDR3 sequences, with 15% to 20% observed a single time. The top ten constitute less than 45% of the sample. The material sequenced was blood. These receptors came from a man over 45 with Graves' ophthalmopathy.

This chain connects TRBV6-1 to TRBJ1-1; TRBD1 is a possible D gene (5 bases). The germline gives CDR1 MNHNS, CDR2 SASEGT. This CDR3 region has 14 residues. V was trimmed by 5 bases and J by 7 bases, leaving 17 bases between them. The CDR3 DNA sequence: TGTGCCAGCAGTCCCCGGCGGGGGACCTATGAAGCTTTCTTT. Translation gives CASSPRRGTYEAFF.

The chain recombines TRBV12-5 with TRBJ2-1, with D perhaps TRBD2 (6 bases). The germline V gene encodes CDR1 LGHNT and CDR2 FRNRAP. V lost 4 bases to trimming and J lost 6 bases, with 7 bases between them. The CDR3 extends over 12 amino acids. The CDR3 bases are TGTGCTAGTGGTTACGGGGGCAATGAGCAGTTCTTC. The encoded protein is CASGYGGNEQFF.

This clonotype was counted at least ten times. The chain uses TRBV27 and TRBJ2-7, with D possibly called TRBD1 or TRBD2 (6 bases each). Between the trimmed V and J ends, which lost 6 bases and 4 bases, there was a span of 19 bases. The CDR3 runs 15 residues. The germline gives CDR1 MNHEY, CDR2 SMNVEV (reference sequence). The CDR3 DNA reads TGTGCCAGCAGCCGAGGGGGGCAGGGACGTTACGAGCAGTACTTC. It translates to CASSRGGQGRYEQYF.